This TCR beta chain was profiled in a study of shared clonotypes between healthy human individuals. Looking at the study overall: The donor pool was made up of two women and three men aged 18 to 49. Study outcomes and limitations: Memory subsets had estimated richness that was generally smaller than that of naive subsets.

As regards this clone: Its antigen is not known.

Germline assignment: CDR1 SEHNR and CDR2 FQNEAQ (reference sequence). This CDR3 region has 15 residues. With 4 bases clipped from V and 5 bases from J, the junction kept 7 bases outside the gene matches. In the authors' methods: Filtering differed because ImmunoSEQ produced junction-only sequences that carried no quality scores. Measured with immunoSEQ multiplex PCR; TCRdb has only the in-frame clones, and not every one. The DNA was the basis for D and trimming; V, J and clone size are from that table. The profile shows 1.6 million or so clones, around 95% of them singletons. The study enrolled healthy HIV-negative adults without recent acute infections or vaccinations as donors.

The chain links TRBV7-9 to TRBJ1-5; TRBD1 matches at 8 bases. The TCR was taken from a man aged 25 to 40 in good health. The source material was naive CD4+ T cells sorted from blood. As to subset: CD45RA+ positively selected. The DNA of the CDR3 is TGTGCCAGCAGCTCCTTGACAGGGGACGATCAGCCCCAGCATTTT. Translating gives CASSSLTGDDQPQHF.